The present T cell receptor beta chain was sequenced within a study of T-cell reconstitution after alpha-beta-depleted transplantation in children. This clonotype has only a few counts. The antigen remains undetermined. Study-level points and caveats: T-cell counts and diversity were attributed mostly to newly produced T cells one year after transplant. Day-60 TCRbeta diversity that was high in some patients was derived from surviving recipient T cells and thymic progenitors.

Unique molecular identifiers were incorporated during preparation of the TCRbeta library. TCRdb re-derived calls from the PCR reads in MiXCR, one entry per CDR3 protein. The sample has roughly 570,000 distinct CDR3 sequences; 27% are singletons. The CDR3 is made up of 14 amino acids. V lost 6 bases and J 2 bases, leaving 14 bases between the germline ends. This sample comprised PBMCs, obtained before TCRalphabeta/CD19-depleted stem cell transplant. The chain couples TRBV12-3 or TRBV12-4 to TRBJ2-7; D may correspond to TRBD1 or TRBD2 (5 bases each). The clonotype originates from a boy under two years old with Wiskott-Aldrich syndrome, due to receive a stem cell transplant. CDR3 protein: CASSSGGNTYEQYF. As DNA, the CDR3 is TGTGCCAGCAGCAGTGGGGGTAATACCTACGAGCAGTACTTC.